Listed here are 21 T cell receptor beta chains from one sample, sequenced in a study of blood T cells in healthy people across ages. Sample-barcoded 5' priming and a J-beta primer mix drove a second PCR of about 6 to 12 cycles. One entry per CDR3 protein results from TCRdb running MiXCR on the 5' RACE reads. This table has around 2 million distinct CDR3 sequences, about two fifths appearing once. The material sequenced was blood. The origin of the receptors is a human donor in good health.

The V gene is TRBV7-2, the J gene TRBJ1-2; 8 bases align to TRBD1. Per germline, CDR1 SGHTA and CDR2 FQGNSA. CDR3 length equals 16 residues. J was trimmed by 4 bases and V by 5 bases; bases with no gene match: 12. CDR3 residues: CASSPRQGLSTYGYTF. The CDR3 DNA follows: TGTGCCAGCAGCCCCCGACAGGGGTTATCCACCTATGGCTACACCTTC.

The chain carries TRBV6-2 or TRBV6-3 and TRBJ2-3, with unresolved D. Germline V gives CDR1 MNHEY, CDR2 SVGEGT. CDR3 length equals 13 residues. V shed 7 bases and J shed 3 bases, with 11 bases lying between them. CDR3 DNA: TGTGCCAGCACTAGGACCGGGACAGATACGCAGTATTTT. As protein: CASTRTGTDTQYF.

The chain recombines TRBV10-3 with TRBJ1-5; D is ambiguous. Germline-derived CDR1 and CDR2 are ENHRY and SYGVKD. The CDR3 totals 13 residues. Trimming shortened V by 4 bases and J by 5 bases, and 9 bases separated the two germline ends. CDR3 bases: TGTGCCATCAGTGTAGAAAGCGATCAGCCCCAGCATTTT. Translated, it gives CAISVESDQPQHF.

The V and J genes are TRBV9 and TRBJ1-3; tentative D call: TRBD1 (5 bases). V lost 5 bases to trimming and J lost 4 bases, with 10 bases between them. Germline values: CDR1 SGDLS, CDR2 YYNGEE. The CDR3 runs 13 residues. CDR3 protein: CASSSTVGNTIYF. For the CDR3, the DNA is TGTGCCAGCAGTTCGACAGTCGGAAACACCATATATTTT.

This clonotype has just a few counts. The chain joins TRBV14 to TRBJ1-2; 8 nucleotides align to TRBD1. Germline V gene lookup returns CDR1 SGHDN and CDR2 FVKESK. Losses at the gene ends were 4 bases for V and 2 bases for J; bases not matched to a gene: 6. The CDR3 loop spans 15 amino acids. This CDR3 is CASSRLGQGNYGYTF. In DNA form, the CDR3 reads TGTGCCAGCAGCCGGTTAGGACAGGGCAACTATGGCTACACCTTC.

The V call is TRBV13, the J call TRBJ2-1, with TRBD2 matching 8 bases. Looked up from germline, CDR1 is PRHDT and CDR2 is FYEKMQ (reference sequence). J was trimmed by 5 bases and V by 2 bases; bases with no gene match: 5. The CDR3 totals 15 residues. The CDR3 nucleotides are TGTGCCAGCAGCTTAAACGGGGGGGTGGACAATGAGCAGTTCTTC. Its translation: CASSLNGGVDNEQFF. The whole variable domain, filled in from reference TRBV13 and TRBJ2-1, reads AAGVIQSPRHLIKEKRETATLKCYPIPRHDTVYWYQQGPGQDPQFLISFYEKMQSDKGSIPDRFSAQQFSDYHSELNMSSLELGDSALYFCASSLNGGVDNEQFFGPGTRLTVL.

The chain carries TRBV28 and TRBJ2-3; D call uncertain. Germline assignment: CDR1 MDHEN and CDR2 SYDVKM. V was pared by 7 bases and J by 2 bases, with 13 bases between. The CDR3 covers 14 residues. CDR3: CASNFGQFTDTQYF. The CDR3 bases are TGTGCCAGCAACTTCGGCCAGTTCACAGATACGCAGTATTTT. Filled out from reference TRBV28 and TRBJ2-3, the complete variable domain reads DVKVTQSSRYLVKRTGEKVFLECVQDMDHENMFWYRQDPGLGLRLIYFSYDVKMKEKGDIPEGYSVSREKKERFSLILESASTNQTSMYLCASNFGQFTDTQYFGPGTRLTVL.

This chain connects TRBV29-1 to TRBJ2-2; D uncertain. Germline CDR1 reads SQVTM; CDR2 reads ANQGSEA. V was cut by 2 bases and J by 4 bases, with 5 bases left in between. CDR3 length: 12 residues. The CDR3 DNA is TGCAGCGTTGAACCATCCACCGGGGAGCTGTTTTTT. This sequence encodes CSVEPSTGELFF.

V and J are TRBV20-1 and TRBJ2-4; D not certain. Germline V gives CDR1 DFQATT, CDR2 SNEGSKA (reference sequence). Trimming removed 5 bases at V and 13 bases at J, with 24 bases between. The CDR3 is made up of 14 amino acids. The CDR3 spells CSASTGPLNNEQYF. CDR3 coding DNA: TGCAGTGCTTCAACGGGTCCTTTAAACAATGAGCAGTACTTC.

This chain joins TRBV7-2 and TRBJ2-7; 15 nucleotides agree with TRBD2. V trimming: 3 bases; J trimming: 1 base; junction bases outside the gene matches: 7. Germline CDR1 SGHTA, CDR2 FQGNSA. The CDR3 consists of 18 residues. The DNA for the CDR3 is TGTGCCAGCAGCTTCGGACTAGCGGGGGGGCCTATATCCTACGAGCAGTACTTC. This translates into CASSFGLAGGPISYEQYF.

The chain carries TRBV13 and TRBJ2-7, with 7 positions matching TRBD1. The end of the DNA fits TRBJ2-5 better, so the J call may be wrong. The CDR3 covers 15 residues. Germline CDR1 and CDR2: PRHDT and FYEKMQ (reference sequence). The chain's CDR3 is CASSSSPTGLETQYF. The CDR3 DNA is TGTGCCAGCAGCTCCAGTCCGACAGGGTTGGAGACCCAGTACTTC.

This clonotype has just a few counts. V is TRBV4-1 and J is TRBJ1-1; D possibly corresponds to TRBD1 (5 bases). Germline CDR1 is MGHRA and CDR2 is YSYEKL. The ends were cut back, 1 base at V and 4 bases at J, with 10 bases in the middle. The CDR3 has 14 residues. The CDR3 protein is CASSQGDWGTEAFF. CDR3 coding DNA: TGCGCCAGCAGCCAAGGGGACTGGGGCACTGAAGCTTTCTTT.

This clonotype has a handful of counts. V is TRBV2 and J is TRBJ1-1; 7 nucleotides line up with TRBD1. CDR1 SNHLY and CDR2 FYNNEI come from the germline V gene. V was pared by 10 bases and J by 1 base, with 6 bases of the junction left unmatched. The CDR3 consists of 13 residues. The CDR3 loop is CATTGDSNTEAFF. The DNA of the CDR3 is TGTGCCACCACAGGGGATTCGAACACTGAAGCTTTCTTT.

This clonotype has just a few counts. This chain links TRBV7-2 with TRBJ1-2; D possibly corresponds to TRBD1 (5 bases). V was cut by 2 bases and J by 5 bases, with 15 bases left in between. In germline, CDR1 is SGHTA, CDR2 FQGNSA. The CDR3 extends over 15 amino acids. CDR3 amino acids: CASSLSGTSIYGYTF. CDR3 nucleotides: TGTGCCAGCAGCTTATCCGGGACCTCTATTTATGGCTACACCTTC.

A note on this clonotype: A much larger clone differs by one base, so this may be a read error. A read error is likely, as this CDR3 ends without the conserved phenylalanine or tryptophan. The V gene is TRBV5-1, the J gene TRBJ2-7; 9 bases line up with TRBD1. CDR3 length: 15 residues. Germline CDR1 SGHRS, CDR2 YFSETQ. The ends lost 4 bases at V and 0 bases at J; junction bases unmatched: 5. CDR3 sequence (DNA): TGCGCCAGCAGCACCGGGACAGGGAGCTCCTACGAGCAGTACTTA. Translating gives CASSTGTGSSYEQYL.

This clonotype has more than one count but fewer than ten. V and J are TRBV7-6 and TRBJ2-3; maybe TRBD1 (5 bases). The CDR3 runs 15 residues. Trimming stripped 5 bases from V and 0 bases from J, with 12 bases between. Per germline, CDR1 SGHVS and CDR2 FNYEAQ. CDR3 DNA: TGTGCCAGCAGCCCAGGGTACACTAGCACAGATACGCAGTATTTT. Translated: CASSPGYTSTDTQYF.

V gene TRBV7-2 combines with J gene TRBJ2-3; 15 bases match TRBD2. The germline gives CDR1 SGHTA, CDR2 FQGNSA. With 5 bases clipped from V and 3 bases from J, the junction kept 9 bases outside the gene matches. The CDR3 contains 18 residues. The CDR3 protein is CASSPLGLAGGPTDTQYF. In DNA form, the CDR3 reads TGTGCCAGCAGCCCACTAGGACTAGCGGGGGGGCCGACAGATACGCAGTATTTT.

V usage is TRBV5-1 and J usage is TRBJ1-6; the D is unclear. Germline lookup yields CDR1 SGHRS and CDR2 YFSETQ. V was trimmed by 1 base and J by 9 bases, leaving 11 bases between them. The CDR3 is 14 amino acids. In DNA, the CDR3 is TGCGCCAGCAGCTTGAAGGCCGCGGGTTCACCCCTCCACTTT. Translating it yields CASSLKAAGSPLHF.

On this clonotype itself: The junction and the germline gene differ at one end; a read error may be behind it. The rearrangement links TRBV27 to TRBJ1-2; 7 nucleotides line up with TRBD1. Germline CDR1 and CDR2: MNHEY and SMNVEV (reference sequence). This CDR3 is built from 15 residues. The CDR3 region is CASSYDRDFSYGYTF. For the CDR3, the DNA is TGTGCCAGCAGTTATGACAGGGACTTTAGTTATGGTTACACCTTC.

This rearrangement joins TRBV6-5 to TRBJ2-5; TRBD1 agrees at 7 bases. The CDR3 sequence is 13 residues long. V dropped 10 bases and J dropped 4; count of bases not matched to a gene: 9. Germline-derived CDR1 and CDR2 are MNHEY and SVGAGI. The chain's CDR3 is CATKTGSAETQYF. For the CDR3, the DNA is TGTGCCACTAAGACAGGGTCGGCAGAGACCCAGTACTTC.

This clonotype showed up just a few times. This chain links TRBV6-1 with TRBJ1-4, with a possible D match to TRBD1 (6 bases). The CDR3 runs 13 residues. CDR1 is MNHNS, CDR2 SASEGT, per germline. V lost 8 bases and J 8 bases, leaving 15 bases between the germline ends. The CDR3 is CASGTGTPEKLFF. DNA for the CDR3: TGTGCCAGCGGAACCGGGACACCAGAAAAACTGTTTTTT.